This T cell receptor (beta chain) was sequenced for a study of blood T cell repertoires in COVID-19. The CDR3 has 12 residues. V was clipped by 2 bases and J by 2 bases, with 4 bases between them. In germline, CDR1 is SNHLY, CDR2 FYNNEI. Original processing methods: Amplified reference gene primers provided the basis for estimating nucleated cell counts. Some clones are missing from TCRdb's copy, which holds only in-frame ones; the method was immunoSEQ multiplex PCR. D and trimming were read from the DNA, whereas the V and J calls and clone size are those reported in that table. This table holds roughly 400,000 clones, approximately 90% found once. Participants spanned ages about 18 to 100 years and resided in 24 US areas.

The chain combines TRBV2 with TRBJ2-7; D not certain. The origin of this receptor is a woman aged 18 to 35 who had been exposed to COVID-19. The sample comprised PBMCs or T cells enriched from blood (not recorded which). The CDR3 DNA reads TGTGCCAGCAGTGAAACAGCCTACGAGCAGTACTTC. Protein sequence: CASSETAYEQYF.